Listed here are 7 T cell receptor beta chains from one sample, sequenced in a study of early T cells in non-severe SARS-CoV-2 infection. TCRdb redid the calling of the 5' RACE reads with MiXCR, one entry per CDR3 protein. This table has roughly 75,000 distinct CDR3 sequences, roughly a sixth appearing once. Sample: whole blood. These receptors came from an adult who was a healthcare worker with PCR-confirmed SARS-CoV-2 infection or an uninfected control (not recorded which).

The sample holds a few counts of this clonotype. The chain links TRBV7-2 to TRBJ1-1; 7 bases map to TRBD1. The junction had 2 bases not matched to a gene; V was cut back by 1 base and J by 0 bases. CDR3 length: 15 residues. Per the germline V gene, CDR1 is SGHTA and CDR2 is FQGNSA. CDR3 in amino acids: CASSLVGQLNTEAFF. In DNA form, the CDR3 reads TGTGCCAGCAGCTTAGTGGGACAGCTGAACACTGAAGCTTTCTTT.

This chain links TRBV2 with TRBJ2-1; 9 bases fit TRBD2. J lost 6 bases, V lost 5 bases, and 8 bases had no gene match. CDR1 is SNHLY, CDR2 FYNNEI, per germline. This CDR3 contains 15 residues. The CDR3 sequence: CASSPLAGRANEQFF. CDR3 sequence (DNA): TGTGCCAGCAGTCCTCTAGCGGGGAGGGCCAATGAGCAGTTCTTC.

The chain employs TRBV7-3 and TRBJ2-2; D gene unclear. Between the trimmed V and J ends, which lost 0 bases and 6 bases, there was a span of 5 bases. The CDR3 is made up of 13 amino acids. The germline V gene has CDR1 SGHTA and CDR2 FQGTGA. CDR3 nucleotide sequence: TGTGCCAGCAGCTTAACGGGATCCGGGGAGCTGTTTTTT. This sequence encodes CASSLTGSGELFF. The full variable domain, its missing parts supplied by reference TRBV7-3 and TRBJ2-2, is GAGVSQTPSNKVTEKGKYVELRCDPISGHTALYWYRQSLGQGPEFLIYFQGTGAADDSGLPNDRFFAVRPEGSVSTLKIQRTERGDSAVYLCASSLTGSGELFFGEGSRLTVL.

This clonotype came up a few times. This chain connects TRBV5-6 to TRBJ2-1, with D perhaps being TRBD1 or TRBD2 (5 bases each). The CDR3 has 15 residues. The germline CDR1 and CDR2 sequences are SGHDT and YYEEEE. Trimming took off 5 bases at V and 0 bases at J, with 12 bases between the two ends. The CDR3 coding sequence is TGTGCCAGCAGTAGACGGGGCAACTCCTACAATGAGCAGTTCTTC. It encodes CASSRRGNSYNEQFF.

The chain uses TRBV7-6 and TRBJ1-1; D not resolved. The V end was cut by 5 bases, the J end by 1 base, with 14 bases between. CDR1 and CDR2 (germline): SGHVS, FNYEAQ. The CDR3 runs 15 residues. The CDR3 coding sequence is TGTGCCAGCAGCCTCCGAGTCGGCGGGAACACTGAAGCTTTCTTT. Its translation: CASSLRVGGNTEAFF.

This clonotype was seen only a few times. V usage is TRBV7-8 and J usage is TRBJ2-7; D unresolved. In germline, CDR1 is SGHVS, CDR2 FQNEAQ. The CDR3 runs 14 residues. V gave up 0 bases and J gave up 1 base, with 7 bases separating them. CDR3 sequence: CASSLALVSYEQYF. The CDR3, as DNA: TGTGCCAGCAGCTTAGCGCTCGTTTCCTACGAGCAGTACTTC.

This clonotype has at least ten counts. The CDR3 sequence is CASSPTGQSSYNEQFF. CDR3 DNA: TGTGCCAGCAGCCCTACAGGACAGAGCTCCTACAATGAGCAGTTCTTC. The V call is TRBV7-3, the J call TRBJ2-1; D is perhaps TRBD1 (6 bases). Trimming removed 5 bases at V and 0 bases at J, with 14 bases between. This CDR3 is 16 amino acids long. The V gene's germline CDR1 is SGHTA and CDR2 FQGTGA.